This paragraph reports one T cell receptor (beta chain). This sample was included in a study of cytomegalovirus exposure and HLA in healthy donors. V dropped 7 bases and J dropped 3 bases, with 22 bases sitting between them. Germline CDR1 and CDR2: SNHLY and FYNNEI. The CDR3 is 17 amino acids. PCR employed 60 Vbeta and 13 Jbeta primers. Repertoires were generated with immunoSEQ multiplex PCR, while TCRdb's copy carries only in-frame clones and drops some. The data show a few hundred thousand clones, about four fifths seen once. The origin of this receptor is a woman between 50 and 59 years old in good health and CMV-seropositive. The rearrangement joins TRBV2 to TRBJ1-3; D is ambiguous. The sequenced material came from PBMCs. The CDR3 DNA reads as TGTGCCAGCACAAAAGGTTACGCCGGAGGGCTTGGAAACACCATATATTTT. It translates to CASTKGYAGGLGNTIYF.